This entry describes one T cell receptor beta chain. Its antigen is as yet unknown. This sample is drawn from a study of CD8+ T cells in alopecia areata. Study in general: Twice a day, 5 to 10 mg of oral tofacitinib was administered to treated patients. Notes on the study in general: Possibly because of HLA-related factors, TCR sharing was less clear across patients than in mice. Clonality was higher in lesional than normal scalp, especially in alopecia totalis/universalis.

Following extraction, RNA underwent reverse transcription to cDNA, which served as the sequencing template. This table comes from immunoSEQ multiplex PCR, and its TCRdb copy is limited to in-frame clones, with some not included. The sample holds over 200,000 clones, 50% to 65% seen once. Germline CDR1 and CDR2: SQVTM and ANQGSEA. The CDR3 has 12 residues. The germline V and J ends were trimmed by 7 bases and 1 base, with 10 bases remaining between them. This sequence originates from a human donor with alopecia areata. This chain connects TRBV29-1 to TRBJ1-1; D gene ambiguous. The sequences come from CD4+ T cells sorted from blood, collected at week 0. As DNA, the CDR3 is TGCAGCGCCACAGCTTGGAACACTGAAGCTTTCTTT. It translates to CSATAWNTEAFF.